This TCR beta chain was identified in a study of immune evolution from preneoplasia to lung adenocarcinoma. Trimming cost V 0 bases and J 1 base, with 9 bases left between them. The CDR3 is 15 amino acids. CDR1 and CDR2 from the germline V gene are LGHNA and YNFKEQ. The method was immunoSEQ multiplex PCR; TCRdb's version includes in-frame clones alone and lacks a portion of them. Of about 8,300 clones in the sample, around 85% were seen once. The sample was FFPE invasive lung adenocarcinoma tissue. The gene calls are TRBV4-2 and TRBJ1-2; D call uncertain. This TCR was recovered from a person aged 50-69 years with lung adenocarcinoma. The CDR3 loop reads CASSQDSDFNYGYTF. CDR3 sequence (DNA): TGTGCCAGCAGCCAAGATTCGGATTTTAACTATGGCTACACCTTC.